What follows describes a single T cell receptor (beta chain). The antigen is not known. Other nucleotide sequences in the sample specify the same CDR3. These data come from a study of shared clonotypes between healthy human individuals. The study's findings and limits: Collection of samples was limited to blood; tissue repertoires likely differ. Estimated clonotype richness was generally higher in naive than memory subsets.

The protocol was immunoSEQ multiplex PCR, while the TCRdb copy is restricted to in-frame clones and leaves out a portion. The sample lists roughly 890,000 clones, 92% seen once, with about 25% in the top ten. Naive-designated CD8 cells lacked CD45RO, were positively enriched for CCR7, and omitted terminally differentiated effector memory CD45RA+ cells. Each of the donors was a healthy adult who was HIV-negative and had not had a recent acute infection or vaccination. Germline V gives CDR1 SGHRS, CDR2 YFSETQ. V was pared by 3 bases and J by 2 bases, with 11 bases between. The CDR3 runs 14 residues. The origin of this receptor is a man younger than 45 in good health. The chain recombines TRBV5-1 with TRBJ1-2; the D gene is possibly TRBD1 (5 bases). The sequenced sample consisted of naive CD8+ T cells sorted from blood. The CDR3, as DNA: TGCGCCAGCAGCTCCGGGACGGACAACTATGGCTACACCTTC. Residues: CASSSGTDNYGYTF.